A few counts support the clone carrying this T cell receptor (beta chain). Hyperthyroidism, newly diagnosed and lasting under 2 months, affected patients aged 18 to 65. These data are taken from a study of T cells in Graves' hyperthyroidism and ophthalmopathy. The TCR beta CDR3 regions underwent amplification using RNA transcripts as the source. TCR CDR3 underwent first-round RT-PCR with the HTBI primer set. Via MiXCR, TCRdb re-called the multiplex PCR reads, giving one row per CDR3 protein. The profile covers a few hundred thousand distinct CDR3 sequences, with 15% to 19% appearing a single time and under 8% taken by the ten largest. The sample consisted of blood. The clonotype originates from a woman aged 25 to 45 with Graves' hyperthyroidism.

CDR3 region: CAITATSGSGVSYNEQFF. CDR3 DNA sequence: TGTGCCATCACCGCGACTAGCGGGAGCGGTGTCTCCTACAATGAGCAGTTCTTC. The chain carries TRBV10-3 and TRBJ2-1; 12 nucleotides line up with TRBD2. V lost 7 bases to trimming and J lost 0 bases; unmatched junction nucleotides: 10. Germline V lookup: CDR1 ENHRY, CDR2 SYGVKD. This CDR3 spans 18 amino acids.